Shown below are 3 T cell receptor beta chains from a single sample sequenced in a study of cytomegalovirus exposure and HLA in healthy donors. It was with 60 Vbeta and 13 Jbeta primers that the PCR ran. Method: immunoSEQ multiplex PCR; TCRdb's copy keeps in-frame clones and lacks some. The sample has under 200,000 clones. What was sequenced was PBMCs. The receptors were sampled from a woman aged 18-29 years in good health and CMV-seropositive.

The chain joins TRBV7-2 to TRBJ1-2; D may be TRBD1 (6 bases). V lost 5 bases, J lost 4 bases, and 17 bases lay in between. Germline V CDR1 and CDR2: SGHTA, FQGNSA. The CDR3 covers 15 residues. The CDR3 region has the DNA TGTGCCAGCAGCAAGCAGGGGACGGTTATCTATGGCTACACCTTC. Amino acid sequence: CASSKQGTVIYGYTF.

The chain links TRBV29-1 to TRBJ2-7; 15 positions agree with TRBD2. The germline V gene has CDR1 SQVTM and CDR2 ANQGSEA. The CDR3 runs 13 residues. V lost 7 bases to trimming and J lost 7 bases; unmatched junction nucleotides: 5. The CDR3 loop is CSAGLAGGTEQYF. The CDR3, as DNA: TGCAGCGCTGGACTAGCGGGAGGGACTGAGCAGTACTTC.

V and J are TRBV30 and TRBJ1-1; maybe TRBD1 (5 bases). V was trimmed by 5 bases and J by 5 bases, leaving 15 bases between them. Germline values: CDR1 GTSNPN, CDR2 SVGIG (reference sequence). The CDR3 contains 13 residues. This CDR3 reads CAWGLLGGTEAFF. The CDR3, as DNA: TGTGCCTGGGGTTTGTTGGGGGGAACTGAAGCTTTCTTT.